A selection of T cell receptor beta chains follows, all from one sample in a study of T cells in Graves' hyperthyroidism and ophthalmopathy. TCRdb passed the multiplex PCR reads through MiXCR, listing each CDR3 protein once. The repertoire holds approximately 510,000 distinct CDR3 sequences, less than 25% seen once, with approximately 26% in the top ten. Sequencing was done on a sample of blood. The receptors stem from a man younger than 35 with Graves' hyperthyroidism. Each CDR3 is given with its conserved first and last residue. Fields, in order: V gene, D gene, clone size, CDR3 length, J gene, CDR3 DNA, CDR3 protein. D genes are given only for firm matches. Some rows have no size entry. The others give once, few or many, or a class for an expanded clone.

v_gene: TRBV6-5; d_gene: -; abundance: many; len: 15; j_gene: TRBJ2-2; CDR3nt: TGTGCCAGCAGTTTCCGGGCCTACATCGCCGGGGAGCTGTTTTTT; CDR3aa: CASSFRAYIAGELFF
v_gene: TRBV28; d_gene: -; abundance: few; len: 12; j_gene: TRBJ1-2; CDR3nt: TGTGCCAGCAGTCAGTATCCCTATGGCTACACCTTC; CDR3aa: CASSQYPYGYTF
v_gene: TRBV4-1; d_gene: -; abundance: -; len: 15; j_gene: TRBJ2-2; CDR3nt: TGCGCCAGCAGCCAAGGGAGGATGAGCACCGGGGAGCTGTTTTTT; CDR3aa: CASSQGRMSTGELFF
v_gene: TRBV6-2/TRBV6-3; d_gene: TRBD2; abundance: -; len: 14; j_gene: TRBJ2-5; CDR3nt: TGTGCCAGCAGACGGCGGGAGGGGTTAGAGACCCAGTACTTC; CDR3aa: CASRRREGLETQYF
v_gene: TRBV6-1; d_gene: TRBD2; abundance: -; len: 14; j_gene: TRBJ2-5; CDR3nt: TGTGCCAGCGGTAGTAGCGGGACCCAAGAGACCCAGTACTTC; CDR3aa: CASGSSGTQETQYF
v_gene: TRBV12-3/TRBV12-4; d_gene: TRBD1; abundance: many; len: 14; j_gene: TRBJ1-1; CDR3nt: TGTGCCAGCAGTCCGCGACAGGGGAGGACTGAAGCTTTCTTT; CDR3aa: CASSPRQGRTEAFF
v_gene: TRBV6-2/TRBV6-3; d_gene: -; abundance: many; len: 13; j_gene: TRBJ2-7; CDR3nt: TGTGCCAGCACAGCCCGGCCCACCTACGAGCAGTACTTC; CDR3aa: CASTARPTYEQYF
v_gene: TRBV10-3; d_gene: -; abundance: few; len: 14; j_gene: TRBJ2-2; CDR3nt: TGTGCCATCAGCGAGGGACATAACACCGGGGAGCTGTTTTTT; CDR3aa: CAISEGHNTGELFF
v_gene: TRBV5-1; d_gene: TRBD1; abundance: many; len: 15; j_gene: TRBJ2-2; CDR3nt: TGCGCCAGCAGCTATACAGGGGGGAACACCGGGGAGCTGTTTTTT; CDR3aa: CASSYTGGNTGELFF
v_gene: TRBV6-1; d_gene: -; abundance: -; len: 16; j_gene: TRBJ2-2; CDR3nt: TGTGCCAGCAGAGACGTGGCAGGGGACTTCACCGGGGAGCTGTTTTTT; CDR3aa: CASRDVAGDFTGELFF
v_gene: TRBV5-6; d_gene: TRBD1; abundance: many; len: 13; j_gene: TRBJ1-1; CDR3nt: TGTGCCAGCAGCTTGAATTTAGGACAGGCGGCTTTCTTT; CDR3aa: CASSLNLGQAAFF
v_gene: TRBV29-1; d_gene: TRBD1; abundance: -; len: 13; j_gene: TRBJ2-7; CDR3nt: TGCAGCGCTGGACAGGGGATTTCGTACGAGCAGTACTTC; CDR3aa: CSAGQGISYEQYF
v_gene: TRBV16; d_gene: -; abundance: many; len: 15; j_gene: TRBJ2-5; CDR3nt: TGTGCCAGCAGCCAATCGGGAACCCCACAAGAGACCCAGTACTTC; CDR3aa: CASSQSGTPQETQYF
v_gene: TRBV5-6; d_gene: TRBD2; abundance: many; len: 13; j_gene: TRBJ2-5; CDR3nt: TGTGCCAGCAGCATCACTAGCGAAGAGACCCAGTACTTC; CDR3aa: CASSITSEETQYF
v_gene: TRBV19; d_gene: -; abundance: many; len: 13; j_gene: TRBJ1-5; CDR3nt: TGTGCCAGTAGCGGGCAATGGGGGCAGCCCCAGCATTTT; CDR3aa: CASSGQWGQPQHF
v_gene: TRBV12-3/TRBV12-4; d_gene: -; abundance: few; len: 14; j_gene: TRBJ2-7; CDR3nt: TGTGCCAGCAGTTTTGCTTGGGAACCCTACGAGCAGTACTTC; CDR3aa: CASSFAWEPYEQYF
v_gene: TRBV30; d_gene: -; abundance: -; len: 15; j_gene: TRBJ2-7; CDR3nt: TGTGCCTGGACCCCTGACGAGGGCCCCTCCTACGAGCTGTACTTC; CDR3aa: CAWTPDEGPSYELYF
v_gene: TRBV6-1; d_gene: TRBD1; abundance: many; len: 16; j_gene: TRBJ1-2; CDR3nt: TGTGCCAGCAAAAGGACAGGGGGCAGGGGGAACTATGGCTACACCTTC; CDR3aa: CASKRTGGRGNYGYTF
v_gene: TRBV5-4; d_gene: -; abundance: -; len: 13; j_gene: TRBJ2-2; CDR3nt: TGTGCCAGCAGCCCGTGGCGCACCGGGGAGCTGTTTTTT; CDR3aa: CASSPWRTGELFF
v_gene: TRBV20-1; d_gene: TRBD2; abundance: -; len: 16; j_gene: TRBJ2-2; CDR3nt: TGCAGTGCTAGAGAACAGCGGGAGCGGTTGACCGGGGAGCTGTTTTTT; CDR3aa: CSAREQRERLTGELFF
v_gene: TRBV19; d_gene: -; abundance: many; len: 12; j_gene: TRBJ2-2; CDR3nt: TGTGCCAGTAGCGCAGCGGCCGGGGAGCTGTTTTTT; CDR3aa: CASSAAAGELFF
v_gene: TRBV4-2; d_gene: -; abundance: few; len: 17; j_gene: TRBJ2-2; CDR3nt: TGTGCCAGCAAAGTGGGTAGGGGTAGGCTCAACACCGGGGAGCTGTTTTTT; CDR3aa: CASKVGRGRLNTGELFF
v_gene: TRBV6-5; d_gene: -; abundance: many; len: 13; j_gene: TRBJ1-2; CDR3nt: TGTGCCAGCACCCAGGGAGGGGACTATGGCTACACCTTC; CDR3aa: CASTQGGDYGYTF
v_gene: TRBV28; d_gene: -; abundance: -; len: 14; j_gene: TRBJ2-2; CDR3nt: TGTGCCCACTCGTGGCCGGGGGCTACCGGGGAGCTGTTTTTT; CDR3aa: CAHSWPGATGELFF
v_gene: TRBV5-1; d_gene: -; abundance: -; len: 13; j_gene: TRBJ1-1; CDR3nt: TGCGCCAGCAGCTTGGCCATTGGTTCTGAAGCTTTCTTT; CDR3aa: CASSLAIGSEAFF
v_gene: TRBV12-3/TRBV12-4; d_gene: -; abundance: many; len: 17; j_gene: TRBJ1-3; CDR3nt: TGTGCCAGCAGTTCGGGCGGACGGCTGAGCTCTGGAAACACCATATATTTT; CDR3aa: CASSSGGRLSSGNTIYF
v_gene: TRBV6-1; d_gene: -; abundance: -; len: 17; j_gene: TRBJ2-2; CDR3nt: TGTGCCAGCAGTGAAGTGTTGGGACATAGGAACACCGGGGAGCTGTTTTTT; CDR3aa: CASSEVLGHRNTGELFF
v_gene: TRBV20-1; d_gene: -; abundance: -; len: 14; j_gene: TRBJ2-2; CDR3nt: TGCAGTGCTAGAAGGCCGGCGAACACCGGGGAGCTGTTTTTT; CDR3aa: CSARRPANTGELFF
v_gene: TRBV3-1; d_gene: TRBD1; abundance: few; len: 15; j_gene: TRBJ2-7; CDR3nt: TGTGCCAGCAGCAAGACAGGGGGCAATAGATACGAGCAGTACTTC; CDR3aa: CASSKTGGNRYEQYF
v_gene: TRBV13; d_gene: TRBD2; abundance: -; len: 13; j_gene: TRBJ2-7; CDR3nt: TGTGCCAGCAGCTCCCCGCGGGAGCACGAGCAGTACTTC; CDR3aa: CASSSPREHEQYF
v_gene: TRBV12-3/TRBV12-4; d_gene: TRBD1; abundance: many; len: 15; j_gene: TRBJ1-5; CDR3nt: TGTGCCAGCAGTGCGACAGGGGGCATCGGTCAGCCCCAGCATTTT; CDR3aa: CASSATGGIGQPQHF
v_gene: TRBV5-6; d_gene: TRBD1; abundance: few; len: 15; j_gene: TRBJ2-5; CDR3nt: TGTGCCAGCAGCCGCCGGACAGGGTGGGAAGAGACCCAGTACTTC; CDR3aa: CASSRRTGWEETQYF
v_gene: TRBV14; d_gene: -; abundance: many; len: 15; j_gene: TRBJ1-1; CDR3nt: TGTGCCAGCAGCCAAGCCCCCTCGTGGAACACTGAAGCTTTCTTT; CDR3aa: CASSQAPSWNTEAFF
v_gene: TRBV20-1; d_gene: -; abundance: -; len: 14; j_gene: TRBJ1-1; CDR3nt: TGCAGTGCTAGTTTGGGGGGAATGAACACTGAAGCTTTCTTT; CDR3aa: CSASLGGMNTEAFF
v_gene: TRBV9; d_gene: -; abundance: -; len: 15; j_gene: TRBJ1-1; CDR3nt: TGTGCCAGCAGCGTGAGAGGGGAGGGAAACACTGAAGCTTTCTTT; CDR3aa: CASSVRGEGNTEAFF
v_gene: TRBV4-2; d_gene: TRBD1; abundance: -; len: 16; j_gene: TRBJ1-2; CDR3nt: TGTGCCAGCAGCCTCCTTGGGACAGGGATTAACTATGGCTACACCTTC; CDR3aa: CASSLLGTGINYGYTF
v_gene: TRBV10-1; d_gene: -; abundance: -; len: 14; j_gene: TRBJ2-7; CDR3nt: TGCGCCAGCACCGGCACCCTTCTAGCTTACGAGCAGTACTTC; CDR3aa: CASTGTLLAYEQYF
v_gene: TRBV12-3/TRBV12-4; d_gene: TRBD1; abundance: many; len: 14; j_gene: TRBJ2-5; CDR3nt: TGTGCCAGCAGTTTGTGGGACAGACAAGAGACCCAGTACTTC; CDR3aa: CASSLWDRQETQYF
v_gene: TRBV12-3/TRBV12-4; d_gene: -; abundance: many; len: 15; j_gene: TRBJ1-6; CDR3nt: TGTGCCAGCAGTTTAGAGGGCAGCAAGAATTCACCCCTCCACTTT; CDR3aa: CASSLEGSKNSPLHF
v_gene: TRBV7-3; d_gene: -; abundance: many; len: 16; j_gene: TRBJ2-7; CDR3nt: TGTGCCAGCAGCCCGAACGGGGCGACGGGGGCCTACGAGCAGTACTTC; CDR3aa: CASSPNGATGAYEQYF
v_gene: TRBV7-9; d_gene: -; abundance: many; len: 16; j_gene: TRBJ2-5; CDR3nt: TGTGCCAGCAGTCGGACACGGCCAACCTTCCAAGAGACCCAGTACTTC; CDR3aa: CASSRTRPTFQETQYF
v_gene: TRBV6-2/TRBV6-3; d_gene: -; abundance: many; len: 14; j_gene: TRBJ2-5; CDR3nt: TGTGCCAGCAGACTGTTCGACAGCGAAGAGACCCAGTACTTC; CDR3aa: CASRLFDSEETQYF
v_gene: TRBV15; d_gene: -; abundance: many; len: 12; j_gene: TRBJ1-1; CDR3nt: TGTGCCACCAGGATTCCGGACGGTGAAGCTTTCTTT; CDR3aa: CATRIPDGEAFF
v_gene: TRBV30; d_gene: -; abundance: -; len: 13; j_gene: TRBJ1-1; CDR3nt: TGTGCCTGGACGGGTCAGTTGAACACTGAAGCTTTCTTT; CDR3aa: CAWTGQLNTEAFF
v_gene: TRBV2; d_gene: TRBD1; abundance: -; len: 15; j_gene: TRBJ1-1; CDR3nt: TGTGCCAGCAGTGTATTAGCAGGGGGCAACACTGAAGCTTTCTTT; CDR3aa: CASSVLAGGNTEAFF
v_gene: TRBV12-3/TRBV12-4; d_gene: -; abundance: many; len: 12; j_gene: TRBJ1-1; CDR3nt: TGTGCCAGCAGTACCGCGAACACTGAAGCTTTCTTT; CDR3aa: CASSTANTEAFF
v_gene: TRBV30; d_gene: TRBD1; abundance: -; len: 16; j_gene: TRBJ2-2; CDR3nt: TGTGCCTGGAGTCCGTGGACAGGGATTCTCGTCCGGGAGCTGTTTTTT; CDR3aa: CAWSPWTGILVRELFF
v_gene: TRBV27; d_gene: TRBD2; abundance: many; len: 14; j_gene: TRBJ2-2; CDR3nt: TGTGCCAGCCGGGCAGGGAGGGGCACCGGGGAGCTGTTTTTT; CDR3aa: CASRAGRGTGELFF
v_gene: TRBV4-2; d_gene: TRBD1; abundance: -; len: 14; j_gene: TRBJ1-1; CDR3nt: TGTGCCAGCAGTCGGGACAGGGGGCACCCTGAAGCTTTCTTT; CDR3aa: CASSRDRGHPEAFF
v_gene: TRBV20-1; d_gene: TRBD2; abundance: -; len: 14; j_gene: TRBJ2-5; CDR3nt: TGCAGTGCCGCAAGACTAGCAGGCCAAGAGACCCAGTACTTC; CDR3aa: CSAARLAGQETQYF
v_gene: TRBV4-1; d_gene: TRBD1; abundance: -; len: 16; j_gene: TRBJ2-7; CDR3nt: TGCGCCAGCAGCCAAGCTCAGGGGGCAGGGTCCTACGAGCAGTACTTC; CDR3aa: CASSQAQGAGSYEQYF
v_gene: TRBV5-1; d_gene: -; abundance: many; len: 13; j_gene: TRBJ1-1; CDR3nt: TGCGCCAGCAGCTTGAACAGGCTCACTGAAGCTTTCTTT; CDR3aa: CASSLNRLTEAFF
v_gene: TRBV3-1; d_gene: -; abundance: many; len: 14; j_gene: TRBJ2-5; CDR3nt: TGTGCCAGCAGCTTAAGAACGGGTTTAGAGACCCAGTACTTC; CDR3aa: CASSLRTGLETQYF
v_gene: TRBV6-1; d_gene: -; abundance: -; len: 14; j_gene: TRBJ1-1; CDR3nt: TGTGCCAGCAGCCCCACAGGGTTTTACACTGAAGCTTTCTTT; CDR3aa: CASSPTGFYTEAFF
v_gene: TRBV13; d_gene: TRBD1; abundance: few; len: 15; j_gene: TRBJ2-7; CDR3nt: TGTGCCAGCAGCTCTTACCGGGACAGGTTTTACGAGCAGTACTTC; CDR3aa: CASSSYRDRFYEQYF